This entry describes one T cell receptor beta chain. Its matching antigen is unknown. Treatment of the sample: over 15 received Ad26.COV2.S at low or high dose, single or two shots; several received placebo; per-sample allocation not given. Collection of the samples took place on day 63 after the first injection of vaccine or placebo. Produced via immunoSEQ multiplex PCR; TCRdb's table is partial and in-frame only. The sample has some 390,000 clones, approximately 89% seen once. This sample is drawn from a study of Ad26.COV2.S vaccination and SARS-CoV-2 variants. Study results and limitations: Breadth of non-spike TCRs did not differ between vaccinees and placebo recipients.

The junction had 16 bases not matched to a gene; V was cut back by 5 bases and J by 5 bases. The CDR3 has 18 residues. Germline CDR1 and CDR2: SGHTA and FQGTGA. The receptor was isolated from a person aged 18-60 years who received the Ad26.COV2.S COVID-19 vaccine or a placebo. Sequences were derived from peripheral blood, sampled in a trial of Ad26.COV2.S vaccine versus placebo. The V gene is TRBV7-3, the J gene TRBJ2-1, with 9 positions matching TRBD2. CDR3 sequence (DNA): TGTGCCAGCAGCGGCCCAAAGGCAGCGGGAGGTTTCGACAATGAGCAGTTCTTC. This gives the protein CASSGPKAAGGFDNEQFF.